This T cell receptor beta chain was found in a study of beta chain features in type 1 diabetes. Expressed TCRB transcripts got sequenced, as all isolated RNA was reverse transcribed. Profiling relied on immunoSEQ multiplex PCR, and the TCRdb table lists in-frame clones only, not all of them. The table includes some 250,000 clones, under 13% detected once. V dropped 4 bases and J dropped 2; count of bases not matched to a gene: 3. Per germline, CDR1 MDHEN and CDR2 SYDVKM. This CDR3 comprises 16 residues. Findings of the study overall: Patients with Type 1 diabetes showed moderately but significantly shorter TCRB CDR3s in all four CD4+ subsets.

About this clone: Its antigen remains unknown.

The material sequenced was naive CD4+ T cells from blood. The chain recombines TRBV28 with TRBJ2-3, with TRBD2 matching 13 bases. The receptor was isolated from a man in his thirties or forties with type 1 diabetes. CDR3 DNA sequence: TGTGCCAGCAGTTCGGGACTAGCGGGGATCACAGATACGCAGTATTTT. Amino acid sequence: CASSSGLAGITDTQYF.